This TCR beta chain was observed in a study of naive and memory T cell subsets (dated by TCRdb to about 2017). Regarding the complete study: In the figure summarizing the skin biopsy and whole blood samples, approximately ten blood donors, 7 tuberculin skin test biopsies and 3 saline control biopsies were reported. PCR2 was typically a SYBR Green qPCR stopped at a set threshold; low-input samples could instead use end-point PCR (around 6 cycles). What the study reported, not specific to this receptor: The RNA-based method was acknowledged to be potentially sensitive to changes in TCR transcripts with T cell activation and differentiation.

Libraries came from 5' RACE. Four rounds of PCR, run with the SP2 primer together with nested alpha and beta constant region primers, were used to amplify the ligated cDNA. For the blood and skin samples, reverse transcription of TCR RNA was done with SuperScript IV along with alpha and beta constant region primers. Using T4 RNA ligase 1, an oligonucleotide carrying both the Illumina SP2 primer and a UMI was ligated onto the 3' end of the cDNA. To prevent hairpin formation, the 12-nucleotide UMI was made up of two random hexamers with an eight-base spacer between them. From the second PCR onward, the TCR alpha and beta chain libraries were handled separately, and dual indexing was used for multiplexing. After pooling, the indexed libraries were analyzed by capillary electrophoresis and sequenced on either an Illumina MiSeq or NextSeq. To boost base diversity and improve cluster recognition, PhiX DNA at roughly 5-8% was spiked into the libraries. The paper's data handling went like this. UMIs were extracted from read 2 by Demultiplexor and combined with the TCR sequence from read 1, and reads were split according to sample indices. V and J genes and V-J junctions were identified by Decombinator, and each TCR was assigned a five-part identifier that included V and J deletions. Collapsinator relied on UMIs to correct both sequencing errors and PCR amplification heterogeneity, producing a UMI-based abundance for each TCR. CDR3Translator converted identifiers to nucleotide sequence, translated to amino acids, and extracted CDR3 regions using terminal motifs. After normalization to the amount of input RNA, error-corrected alpha and beta TCR counts from blood and skin were compared. TCRdb took the public reads, trimmed them with fastp at Q25, ran MiXCR for clone calling and kept in-frame beta chains. Rows are combined by CDR3 protein, so each entry shows the most common genes and DNA. Clone size and V and J calls follow TCRdb, not the original study. This sample comprises fewer than 40,000 distinct CDR3 sequences, 16% of them detected only once. The leading ten clones occupy 2.6% of the sample.

This clonotype came up many times. Its antigen remains undetermined. The sample holds no much larger clone one base away, and base qualities are not on file. Using 3' ligation of a UMI-containing oligonucleotide to TCR cDNA, the study laid out a robust and sensitive protocol to amplify, sequence and analyze TCRs. For whole blood analysis, less than 3 ml of peripheral blood was collected from healthy adult volunteers into Tempus tubes, and RNA was extracted following the manufacturer's instructions. Total RNA, without cell sorting, was DNase treated with RQ1 DNase before reverse transcription, targeting roughly 1 to 1000 ng input. To check how robust the pipeline was in samples where T cells make up a minority population, libraries were built from skin biopsies and whole blood. The TCR originated in a female donor in good health.

The CDR3 reads as follows: CSPPRTVKRETQYF. Read as DNA, the sequence is TGCAGTCCACCTCGGACAGTTAAGCGGGAGACCCAGTACTTC. The chain is assembled from TRBV20-1 and TRBJ2-5; tentative D gene TRBD1, with 6 bases matching. Per the germline V gene (reference sequence), DFQATT is the CDR1 and SNEGSKA is the CDR2. The CDR3 measures 14 amino acids from cysteine to phenylalanine. Solely the CDR3 DNA is kept, with 42 bases framed from the first base. Trimming removed 8 bases from V and 5 bases from J, leaving 21 bases between the germline ends.